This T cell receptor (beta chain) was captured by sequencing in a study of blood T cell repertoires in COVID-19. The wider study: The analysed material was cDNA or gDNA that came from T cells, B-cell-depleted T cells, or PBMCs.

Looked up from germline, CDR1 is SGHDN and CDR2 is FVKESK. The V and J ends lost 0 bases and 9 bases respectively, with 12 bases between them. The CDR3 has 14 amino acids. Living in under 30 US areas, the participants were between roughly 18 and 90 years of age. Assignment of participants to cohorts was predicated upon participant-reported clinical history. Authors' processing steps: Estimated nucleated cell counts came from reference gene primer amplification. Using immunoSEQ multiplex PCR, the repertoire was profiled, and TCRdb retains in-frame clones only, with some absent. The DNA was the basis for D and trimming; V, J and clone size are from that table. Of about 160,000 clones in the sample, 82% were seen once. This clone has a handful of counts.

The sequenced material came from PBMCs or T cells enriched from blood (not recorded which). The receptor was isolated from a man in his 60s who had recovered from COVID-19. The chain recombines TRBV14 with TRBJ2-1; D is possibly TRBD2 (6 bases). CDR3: CASSQERLVGEQFF. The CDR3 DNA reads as TGTGCCAGCAGCCAAGAACGACTAGTTGGTGAGCAGTTCTTC.